The 9 T cell receptor beta chains below were found in one sample sequenced in a study of T cells after yellow fever vaccination. TCRdb re-called the 5' RACE reads with MiXCR, one entry per CDR3 protein. The data show under 550,000 distinct CDR3 sequences, roughly a fifth seen once. The material sequenced was PBMCs, taken about 21 days after the first yellow fever vaccination. These receptors came from a young man who received the YFV17D yellow fever vaccine.

This clonotype was seen at least ten times. This sequence joins TRBV10-3 and TRBJ2-5, with D perhaps TRBD1 or TRBD2 (5 bases each). Per germline, CDR1 ENHRY and CDR2 SYGVKD. Trimming pared 3 bases from V and 5 bases from J, leaving 16 bases between. This CDR3 region has 15 residues. The CDR3 sequence is CAISDLGAIRETQYF. The DNA of the CDR3 is TGTGCCATCAGTGACCTCGGGGCAATCCGCGAGACCCAGTACTTC.

This sequence joins TRBV2 and TRBJ2-5; D is uncertain. Per germline, CDR1 SNHLY and CDR2 FYNNEI. Trimming left V 7 bases short and J 5 bases short, with 11 bases between. CDR3 length equals 12 residues. Written as DNA, the CDR3 is TGTGCCAGCAAAAGAGAGCCGGAGACCCAGTACTTC. Amino acid sequence: CASKREPETQYF.

The sample holds a few counts of this clonotype. The V call is TRBV20-1, the J call TRBJ2-5; possible D gene TRBD2, 6 bases. CDR3 length: 13 amino acids. The V end lost 6 bases, the J end lost 4 bases, and 15 bases lay between the germline ends. Germline V gene lookup returns CDR1 DFQATT and CDR2 SNEGSKA (reference sequence). The CDR3 bases are TGCAGTGCCCCAAGGCGGGGCCTAGAGACCCAGTACTTC. It encodes CSAPRRGLETQYF.

This clonotype was detected only a few times. CDR3 amino acids: CASSQGVAGETEAFF. DNA of the CDR3: TGCGCCAGCAGCCAAGGGGTCGCAGGGGAAACTGAAGCTTTCTTT. This chain connects TRBV4-3 to TRBJ1-1; TRBD1 might be the D (6 bases). Germline CDR1 and CDR2: LGHNA and YSLEER. The CDR3 is 15 residues long. Trimming pared 1 base from V and 5 bases from J, leaving 14 bases between.

The chain recombines TRBV12-3 or TRBV12-4 with TRBJ2-7; D not certain. The length of the CDR3 is 12 residues. V gave up 6 bases and J gave up 2 bases, with 8 bases separating them. DNA of the CDR3: TGTGCCAGCAGCCCCTCTGCCTACGAGCAGTACTTC. It specifies CASSPSAYEQYF.

The chain employs TRBV7-2 and TRBJ2-1; D remains ambiguous. The CDR3 has 16 amino acids. Germline assignment: CDR1 SGHTA and CDR2 FQGNSA. V lost 0 bases, J lost 0 bases, and 9 bases lay in between. CDR3 amino acids: CASSLAATSSYNEQFF. The CDR3 DNA is TGTGCCAGCAGCTTAGCAGCGACGAGCTCCTACAATGAGCAGTTCTTC.

The chain carries TRBV9 and TRBJ2-3; 7 nucleotides align to TRBD2. The J segment lost 10 bases and the V segment lost 3 bases, leaving 11 bases of the junction unmatched. Germline V gene data show CDR1 as SGDLS and CDR2 as YYNGEE. This CDR3 spans 14 amino acids. CDR3 protein: CASSDHPSSGSQYF. In nucleotides, the CDR3 is TGTGCCAGCAGCGACCACCCGTCTAGCGGATCGCAGTATTTT.

The genes are TRBV7-2 and TRBJ1-1, with unresolved D. The germline V gene encodes CDR1 SGHTA and CDR2 FQGNSA. V dropped 5 bases and J dropped 4 bases, with 17 bases sitting between them. The CDR3 spans 15 residues. The CDR3 loop reads CASSRQVSGFTEAFF. In DNA, the CDR3 is TGTGCCAGCAGCCGTCAAGTATCCGGTTTCACTGAAGCTTTCTTT.

DNA of the CDR3: TGTGCCAGCAGCCCCAACCCCGGACAGGAGCAGTACTTC. It yields the protein CASSPNPGQEQYF. The chain recombines TRBV7-7 with TRBJ2-7; D is perhaps TRBD1 (6 bases). Germline V gene data show CDR1 as SSHAT and CDR2 as FNYEAQ (reference sequence). The V end lost 5 bases, the J end lost 7 bases, and 15 bases lay between the germline ends. This CDR3 contains 13 residues.